Listed below are T cell receptor beta chains from one sample, sequenced in a study of T cell repertoires in cytomegalovirus infection. TCRdb re-called the reads with MiXCR, one entry per CDR3 protein. Here the sample spans around 210,000 distinct CDR3 sequences, 6.5% being singletons. Sequencing was carried out using PBMCs. The receptor source for this set is a human donor in good health (CMV status not recorded). Some clones in this sample may be carry-over from other donors' samples. The CDR3 runs from the conserved cysteine through the conserved F or W. Each record gives: J gene, V gene, CDR3 protein.

J: TRBJ1-1; V: TRBV3-1; CDR3: CASSQEVRSIGSLNTEAFF
J: TRBJ1-5; V: TRBV20-1; CDR3: CSARDGLGFSNQPQHF
J: TRBJ1-5; V: TRBV4-3; CDR3: CASSQFLTPGQGFQPQHF
J: TRBJ2-7; V: TRBV7-2; CDR3: CASSLNRGSAEQYF
J: TRBJ2-7; V: TRBV5-1; CDR3: CASSLAQVTYEQYF
J: TRBJ1-1; V: TRBV4-3; CDR3: CASSQDPGGYTEAFF
J: TRBJ2-5; V: TRBV11-1; CDR3: CASSLRYQETQYF
J: TRBJ2-2; V: TRBV2; CDR3: CASSSQGNTGELFF
J: TRBJ1-1; V: TRBV2; CDR3: CASRGGGQGDTEAFF
J: TRBJ2-3; V: TRBV7-2; CDR3: CASSFVGTQYF
J: TRBJ1-5; V: TRBV7-9; CDR3: CASSPAGDDQPQHF
J: TRBJ2-1; V: TRBV6-2/TRBV6-3; CDR3: CASRKGEGTYNEQFF
J: TRBJ2-3; V: TRBV4-1; CDR3: CASSGSNSGGATDTQYF
J: TRBJ2-1; V: TRBV7-2; CDR3: CASSPNTGYEQFF
J: TRBJ2-1; V: TRBV5-8; CDR3: CASRPMGAGSRNEQFF
J: TRBJ2-2; V: TRBV7-8; CDR3: CASSLGRDRGIGELFF
J: TRBJ2-3; V: TRBV7-3; CDR3: CASSKRGGDTQYF
J: TRBJ1-1; V: TRBV5-8; CDR3: CASSFLRVNSEAFF
J: TRBJ1-1; V: TRBV7-2; CDR3: CASSLPEPNTEAFF
J: TRBJ2-7; V: TRBV6-2/TRBV6-3; CDR3: CASSWVTGPRTYEQYF
J: TRBJ2-1; V: TRBV29-1; CDR3: CSVEGRFHNEQFF
J: TRBJ2-2; V: TRBV15; CDR3: CATTEGVTTGELFF
J: TRBJ1-1; V: TRBV28; CDR3: CASTISGTYAEAFF
J: TRBJ1-1; V: TRBV7-2; CDR3: CASSQNRVVNTEAFF
J: TRBJ1-6; V: TRBV2; CDR3: CASSRQGTNSPLHF
J: TRBJ2-6; V: TRBV29-1; CDR3: CSVAQGSGANVLTF
J: TRBJ2-1; V: TRBV10-3; CDR3: CAITERGESSYNEQFF
J: TRBJ2-5; V: TRBV5-5; CDR3: CASSLEGTGEETQYF
J: TRBJ2-1; V: TRBV6-2/TRBV6-3; CDR3: CASSYSPYHGTSSYNEQFF
J: TRBJ1-2; V: TRBV20-1; CDR3: CSARMEGYYGYTF
J: TRBJ1-5; V: TRBV7-9; CDR3: CASSSASGSPNQPQHF
J: TRBJ2-1; V: TRBV20-1; CDR3: CSAHLGREHEQFF
J: TRBJ1-1; V: TRBV12-3/TRBV12-4; CDR3: CASSLGGGGGTEAFF
J: TRBJ2-5; V: TRBV7-2; CDR3: CASRSGRSQETQYF
J: TRBJ2-5; V: TRBV20-1; CDR3: CSARSGGATQYF
J: TRBJ1-5; V: TRBV20-1; CDR3: CSALSRDRGHQPQHF
J: TRBJ1-1; V: TRBV5-1; CDR3: CASSPGGQGWTEAFF
J: TRBJ2-1; V: TRBV6-5; CDR3: CASSYDRGNEQFF
J: TRBJ2-3; V: TRBV20-1; CDR3: CSAPVVGGASDTQYF
J: TRBJ2-4; V: TRBV7-2; CDR3: CASSFTRGLGSKNIQYF
J: TRBJ1-1; V: TRBV29-1; CDR3: CSVEETGPRAAEAFF
J: TRBJ1-1; V: TRBV28; CDR3: CASSFVDYSNTEAFF
J: TRBJ2-5; V: TRBV20-1; CDR3: CSAYWAQETQYF
J: TRBJ2-1; V: TRBV7-8; CDR3: CASSSGTSGGAYNEQFF
J: TRBJ1-2; V: TRBV6-5; CDR3: CASSTPGQGEYGYTF
J: TRBJ2-7; V: TRBV29-1; CDR3: CSVRRGQVYEQYF
J: TRBJ2-7; V: TRBV7-6; CDR3: CASSLTPRREQYF
J: TRBJ1-5; V: TRBV20-1; CDR3: CSARGDASNQPQHF
J: TRBJ2-5; V: TRBV7-9; CDR3: CASSSSGMGERETQYF